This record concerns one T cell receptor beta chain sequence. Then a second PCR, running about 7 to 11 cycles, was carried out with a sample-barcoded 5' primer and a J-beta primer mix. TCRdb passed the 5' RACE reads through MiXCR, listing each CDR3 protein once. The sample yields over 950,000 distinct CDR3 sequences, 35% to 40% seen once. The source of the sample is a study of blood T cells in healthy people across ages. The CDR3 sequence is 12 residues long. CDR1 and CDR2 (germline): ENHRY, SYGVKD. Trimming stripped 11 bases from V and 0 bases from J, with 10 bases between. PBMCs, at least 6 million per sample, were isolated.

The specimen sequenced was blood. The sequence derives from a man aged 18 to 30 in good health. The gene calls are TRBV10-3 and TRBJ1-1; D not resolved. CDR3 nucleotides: TGTGCCCCCACGTCTATGAACACTGAAGCTTTCTTT. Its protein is CAPTSMNTEAFF.